Presented here are 17 T cell receptor beta chains from one specimen sequenced in a study of shared clonotypes between healthy human individuals. Produced via immunoSEQ multiplex PCR; TCRdb's table is partial and in-frame only. This sample has about 2.3 million clones; about nine tenths occur once, and the top ten carry around 0.38%. Sequenced: naive CD4+ T cells from PBMCs. This sample's subset: CD45RA+ positively selected. These receptors all come from a man between 18 and 35 years old in good health. Some clones in this sample may be carry-over from other donors' samples.

The chain employs TRBV11-3 and TRBJ2-1, with a possible D match to TRBD2 (6 bases). CDR1 is SGHNT and CDR2 is YENEEA in the germline V gene. Trimming cost V 1 base and J 4 bases, with 11 bases left between them. The CDR3 covers 15 residues. The CDR3 protein is CASSLAGEGYNEQFF. The CDR3 DNA reads as TGTGCCAGCAGCTTAGCGGGAGAGGGGTACAATGAGCAGTTCTTC.

This sequence joins TRBV5-1 and TRBJ1-2, with D uncertain. V lost 0 bases and J 4 bases, leaving 10 bases between the germline ends. Germline CDR1 SGHRS, CDR2 YFSETQ. The CDR3 has 14 residues. DNA for the CDR3: TGCGCCAGCAGCTTGGAGGGTCTAGGCTATGGCTACACCTTC. Translation gives CASSLEGLGYGYTF.

The V call is TRBV10-3, the J call TRBJ1-5; D is unclear. This CDR3 has 16 amino acids. In germline, CDR1 is ENHRY, CDR2 SYGVKD. V lost 3 bases and J 0 bases, leaving 12 bases between the germline ends. The CDR3 DNA follows: TGTGCCATCAGTGATAGGTGGATGGATAGCAATCAGCCCCAGCATTTT. Amino acid sequence: CAISDRWMDSNQPQHF.

In its sample, this clone was seen a few times. The identical CDR3 is also encoded by other nucleotide sequences in the sample. The chain is built from TRBV5-6 and TRBJ1-2, with D possibly being TRBD1 (5 bases). The germline V gene has CDR1 SGHDT and CDR2 YYEEEE. The ends were cut back, 2 bases at V and 3 bases at J, with 8 bases in the middle. The CDR3 sequence is 13 residues long. The CDR3 loop is CASSLGADYGYTF. CDR3 DNA sequence: TGTGCCAGCAGCTTAGGGGCTGACTATGGCTACACCTTC.

This chain links TRBV7-2 with TRBJ2-1, with D tentatively TRBD2 (5 bases). Germline V gene lookup returns CDR1 SGHTA and CDR2 FQGNSA. CDR3 length: 16 amino acids. Deletions cut 5 bases from V and 0 bases from J, with 14 bases between. CDR3 nucleotide sequence: TGTGCCAGCAGCCAGCTACCAGGAGGCTCCTACAATGAGCAGTTCTTC. It encodes CASSQLPGGSYNEQFF.

The rearrangement uses TRBV2 and TRBJ2-2; TRBD2 matches 7 bases. CDR3 length: 15 residues. CDR1 is SNHLY, CDR2 FYNNEI, per germline. With V trimmed by 6 bases and J by 3 bases, 7 bases remained unmatched. Written as DNA, the CDR3 is TGTGCCAGCAGAGCGACTAGCTACTACACCGGGGAGCTGTTTTTT. This sequence encodes CASRATSYYTGELFF.

The chain couples TRBV6-4 to TRBJ2-7; possible D gene TRBD1, 6 bases. Trimming left V 7 bases short and J 3 bases short, with 13 bases between. This CDR3 is built from 13 residues. Germline CDR1 reads MRHNA; CDR2 reads SNTAGT. The CDR3, as DNA: TGTGCCAGCACCGAGGACAGACACTACGAGCAGTACTTC. Residues: CASTEDRHYEQYF.

The J gene is TRBJ1-5, the V gene TRBV5-1; D gene unclear. V was trimmed by 1 base and J by 9 bases, leaving 14 bases between them. This CDR3 spans 14 amino acids. Germline CDR1 reads SGHRS; CDR2 reads YFSETQ. Here the CDR3 reads CASSLNPATGPQHF. The CDR3 region has the DNA TGCGCCAGCAGCTTGAATCCGGCCACGGGGCCCCAGCATTTT.

The chain joins TRBV7-6 to TRBJ1-3; the D is unclear. The CDR3 runs to 13 residues. Germline V gene sequence: CDR1 SGHVS, CDR2 FNYEAQ. The V and J ends lost 5 bases and 2 bases respectively, with 7 bases between them. The CDR3 nucleotides are TGTGCCAGCAGCCCGACCGCTGGAAACACCATATATTTT. Translation gives CASSPTAGNTIYF. Full variable domain (rest looked up from reference TRBV7-6 and TRBJ1-3): GAGVSQSPRYKVTKRGQDVALRCDPISGHVSLYWYRQALGQGPEFLTYFNYEAQQDKSGLPNDRFSAERPEGSISTLTIQRTEQRDSAMYRCASSPTAGNTIYFGEGSWLTVV.

This chain connects TRBV19 to TRBJ1-5; 7 bases fit TRBD1. This CDR3 has 17 residues. The germline V gene has CDR1 LNHDA and CDR2 SQIVND (reference sequence). J gave up 5 bases and V 4 bases, and 14 bases lay outside the gene matches. CDR3 residues: CASSTLTGQISYQPQHF. CDR3 DNA sequence: TGTGCCAGTAGTACCCTAACGGGACAGATATCCTATCAGCCCCAGCATTTT.

The chain employs TRBV7-9 and TRBJ2-5; D gene ambiguous. Trimming shortened V by 5 bases and J by 8 bases, and 21 bases separated the two germline ends. The CDR3 spans 15 residues. CDR1 and CDR2 from the germline V gene are SEHNR and FQNEAQ (reference sequence). The CDR3 region is CASSPAVLSAKTQYF. The CDR3 bases are TGTGCCAGCAGCCCCGCGGTCCTATCCGCCAAAACCCAGTACTTC.

To note about this clone: Other DNA sequences in this specimen translate into the identical CDR3. This rearrangement joins TRBV5-1 to TRBJ2-7, with 13 bases fitting TRBD2. Germline-derived CDR1 and CDR2 are SGHRS and YFSETQ. Losses at the gene ends were 3 bases for V and 2 bases for J; bases not matched to a gene: 2. CDR3 length: 15 amino acids. The CDR3 coding sequence is TGCGCCAGCAGCTCGGGACTAGCGGGGACCTACGAGCAGTACTTC. As protein: CASSSGLAGTYEQYF.

The chain has TRBV5-1 and TRBJ2-1, with 7 bases fitting TRBD2. This CDR3 has 16 amino acids. With V trimmed by 0 bases and J by 7 bases, 10 bases remained unmatched. From germline, CDR1 is SGHRS and CDR2 YFSETQ. CDR3 nucleotides: TGCGCCAGCAGCTTGGGTTCCAGCGGGATGGGGAATGAGCAGTTCTTC. Its translation is CASSLGSSGMGNEQFF.

The chain couples TRBV6-5 to TRBJ1-1; D unclear. Trimming took off 2 bases at V and 1 base at J, with 11 bases between the two ends. CDR3 length equals 15 residues. The germline V gene has CDR1 MNHEY and CDR2 SVGAGI. CDR3 nucleotide sequence: TGTGCCAGCAGTTACGGAGGCAGCCCGAACACTGAAGCTTTCTTT. Translated: CASSYGGSPNTEAFF.

The chain is built from TRBV6-5 and TRBJ2-1; 12 positions agree with TRBD1. Trimming at V came to 3 bases and at J to 5 bases, leaving 5 bases not matched to a gene. Germline loops: CDR1 MNHEY, CDR2 SVGAGI. The CDR3 consists of 16 residues. CDR3 in amino acids: CASSYGGTGGHNEQFF. The CDR3 bases are TGTGCCAGCAGTTATGGAGGGACAGGGGGCCACAATGAGCAGTTCTTC.

The gene calls are TRBV11-3 and TRBJ2-3; TRBD1 is a possible D gene (6 bases). The CDR3 is 17 residues long. V shed 1 base and J shed 4 bases, with 18 bases lying between them. Germline V lookup: CDR1 SGHNT, CDR2 YENEEA. The CDR3 reads CASSLGIITGRADTQYF. CDR3 nucleotide sequence: TGTGCCAGCAGCTTAGGTATCATAACAGGGCGCGCAGATACGCAGTATTTT. Using reference TRBV11-3 and TRBJ2-3 for the parts outside the CDR3, the full variable domain is EAGVVQSPRYKIIEKKQPVAFWCNPISGHNTLYWYLQNLGQGPELLIRYENEEAVDDSQLPKDRFSAERLKGVDSTLKIQPAELGDSAVYLCASSLGIITGRADTQYFGPGTRLTVL.

This chain links TRBV6-5 with TRBJ1-1; maybe TRBD1 (6 bases). Looked up from germline, CDR1 is MNHEY and CDR2 is SVGAGI. CDR3 size: 16 residues. Between the trimmed V and J ends, which lost 2 bases and 2 bases, there was a span of 15 bases. The CDR3 DNA reads as TGTGCCAGCAGTTACCCCGTGCCTGGGGGCAACACTGAAGCTTTCTTT. Its translation is CASSYPVPGGNTEAFF.